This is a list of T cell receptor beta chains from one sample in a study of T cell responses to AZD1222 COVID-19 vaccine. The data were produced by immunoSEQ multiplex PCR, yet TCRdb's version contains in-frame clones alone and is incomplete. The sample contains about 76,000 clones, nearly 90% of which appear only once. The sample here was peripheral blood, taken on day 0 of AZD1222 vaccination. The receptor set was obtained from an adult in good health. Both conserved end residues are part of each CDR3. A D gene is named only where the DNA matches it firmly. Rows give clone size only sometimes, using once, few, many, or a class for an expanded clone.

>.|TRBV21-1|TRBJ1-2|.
TGTGCCAGCAGCAGATCCCGACAGGGGCCTATCCCAAACTATGGCTACACCTTC
CASSRSRQGPIPNYGYTF
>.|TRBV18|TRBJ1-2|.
TGTGCCAGCTCTCTGGACAGCTCCCTCTATGGCTACACCTTC
CASSLDSSLYGYTF
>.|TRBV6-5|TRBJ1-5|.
TGTGCCAGCAGTTACCGGGCAGGGGTCGATCAGCCCCAGCATTTT
CASSYRAGVDQPQHF
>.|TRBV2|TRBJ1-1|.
TGTGCCAGCAACCTACAGGACCAAAGAAAAGCTTTCTTT
CASNLQDQRKAFF
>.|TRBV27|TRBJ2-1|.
TGTGCCAGCAAGGACGGTAAGAGCTCCTACAATGAGCAGTTCTTC
CASKDGKSSYNEQFF
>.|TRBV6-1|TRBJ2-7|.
TGTGCCAGCAGTGAAGATCGGGCCAGCCCCTACGAGCAGTACTTC
CASSEDRASPYEQYF
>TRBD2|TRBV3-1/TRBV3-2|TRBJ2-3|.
TGTGCCAGCAGCCCTGTAGCGGGGGGAGAAGATACGCAGTATTTT
CASSPVAGGEDTQYF
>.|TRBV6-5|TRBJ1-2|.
TGTGCCAGCCGGTCCTCAGGGGATCAGGATGGCTACACCTTC
CASRSSGDQDGYTF
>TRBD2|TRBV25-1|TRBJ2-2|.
TGTGCCACCAGGAAGCGGGGAGACACCGGGGAGCTGTTTTTT
CATRKRGDTGELFF
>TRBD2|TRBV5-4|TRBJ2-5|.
TGTGCCAGCAGCTTGGATAGCGGGGGGTCGAAGACCCAGTACTTC
CASSLDSGGSKTQYF
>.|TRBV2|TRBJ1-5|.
TGTGCCAGCAGTGTAGATGGCCAGGTAAATCAGCCCCAGCATTTT
CASSVDGQVNQPQHF
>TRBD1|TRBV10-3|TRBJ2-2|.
TGTGCCATCAGAGACGTCTCAGGGGGTAGCACCGGGGAGCTGTTTTTT
CAIRDVSGGSTGELFF
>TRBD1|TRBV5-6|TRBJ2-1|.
TGTGCCAGCAGCTCTAGCCGGACAGGGGTGTTTTGGGAGTTCTTC
CASSSSRTGVFWEFF
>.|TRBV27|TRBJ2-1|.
TGTGCCAGCAGTTTTGACGGGTCCTACAATGAGCAGTTCTTC
CASSFDGSYNEQFF
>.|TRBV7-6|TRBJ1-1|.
TGTGCCAGCAGCTTAGGTGGGGGGATCGGGATGAACACTGAAGCTTTCTTT
CASSLGGGIGMNTEAFF
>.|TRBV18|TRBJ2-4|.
TGTGCCAGCTCACTGGACCTTGGGAAAAACATTCAGTACTTC
CASSLDLGKNIQYF
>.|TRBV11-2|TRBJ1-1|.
TGTGCCAGCAGCCTAAGTAGGGGGAAGTCTGAAGCTTTCTTT
CASSLSRGKSEAFF
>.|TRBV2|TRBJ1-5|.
TGTGCCAGCAGTGATAGCAATCAGCCCCAGCATTTT
CASSDSNQPQHF
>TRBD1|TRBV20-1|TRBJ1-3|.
TGCAGTGCTAGTATGAGGGGGCTAAACACCATATATTTT
CSASMRGLNTIYF
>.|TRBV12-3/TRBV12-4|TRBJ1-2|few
TGTGCCAGCAGTAGAAATGGCTACACCTTC
CASSRNGYTF
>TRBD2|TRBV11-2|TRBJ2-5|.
TGTGCCAGCAGCCCGGGACTAGCGGGAGAGGGGGAGACCCAGTACTTC
CASSPGLAGEGETQYF
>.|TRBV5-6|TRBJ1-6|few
TGTGCCAGCAGCTTGCGGGACTTCAATTCACCCCTCCACTTT
CASSLRDFNSPLHF